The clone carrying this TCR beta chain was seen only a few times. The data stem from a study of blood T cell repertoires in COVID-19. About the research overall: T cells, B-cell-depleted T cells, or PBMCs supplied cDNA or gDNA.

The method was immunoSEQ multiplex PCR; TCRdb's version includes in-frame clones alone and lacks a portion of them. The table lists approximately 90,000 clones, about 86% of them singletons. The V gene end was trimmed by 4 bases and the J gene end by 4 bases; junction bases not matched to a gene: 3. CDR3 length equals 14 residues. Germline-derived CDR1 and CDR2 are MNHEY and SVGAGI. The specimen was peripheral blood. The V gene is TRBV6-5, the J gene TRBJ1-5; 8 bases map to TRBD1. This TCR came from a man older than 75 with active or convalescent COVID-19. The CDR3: CASSLTGVNQPQHF. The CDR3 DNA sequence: TGTGCCAGCAGTTTGACAGGGGTGAATCAGCCCCAGCATTTT.